This entry is about one T cell receptor beta chain. Its target is not known. The data were obtained in a study of Tregs in tolerant kidney transplant recipients. The overall study: Mixed chimerism was transient after nonmyeloablative marrow transplants from related graft donors.

Germline V gene lookup returns CDR1 SGHAT and CDR2 FQNNGV. The CDR3 has 15 residues. Trimming cost V 1 base and J 6 bases; bases outside gene matches: 9. Study conclusions and caveats: The most relevant donor-specific Treg TCRbeta repertoire apparently came from expansion with activated donor B cells. Biological reproducibility was not directly addressed, but technical replication error appeared minimal.

Method: immunoSEQ multiplex PCR; TCRdb's copy keeps in-frame clones and lacks some. The sample has tens of thousands of clones; less than 90% are singletons. Thawed PBMCs were FACS-sorted into unstimulated CD4+CD25+CD127- regulatory T cells, CD4+CD25- non-regulatory cells, CD4 and CD8 cells. Sequenced material: CD4+ T cells from blood, taken before the transplant. This clonotype was obtained from a human donor who received a combined kidney and bone marrow transplant. The chain has TRBV11-2 and TRBJ2-7, with TRBD1 identical over 7 bases. The CDR3 bases are TGTGCCAGCAGCTTAGCCGGGACAGTCACCTTCGAGCAGTACTTC. This codes for CASSLAGTVTFEQYF.